The rows below give T cell receptor beta chains drawn from one sample of a study of CD8 T cells in Susac syndrome. TCRdb processed the immunoSEQ multiplex PCR reads anew with MiXCR; each CDR3 protein has one entry. There are around 150,000 distinct CDR3 sequences in the sample; 85% to 95% occur only once, and more than 0.13% lies in the top ten. The sequenced sample was CD4+ T cells from PBMCs. The receptors come from a human donor in good health. Both conserved end residues are part of each CDR3. The D gene is left open where the match is weak. Expanded clones are given a class, and other clones once, few, many or no size at all.

>.|.|TRBV12-3/TRBV12-4|TRBJ1-1
TGTGCCAGCAGTCCCTCAGGGGATCCTGAAGCTTTCTTT
CASSPSGDPEAFF
>.|.|TRBV2|TRBJ2-7
TGTGCCAGCAGTGGCGCGGACAGAGGAACGCAGCAGTACTTC
CASSGADRGTQQYF
>.|.|TRBV13|TRBJ1-6
TGTGCCAGCAGCCAGGGCCTTAGCTCCTATAATTCACCCCTCCACTTT
CASSQGLSSYNSPLHF
>.|.|TRBV3-1|TRBJ2-5
TGTGCCAGCAGCCAAGAGGGGTTGGAGTCCCAGTACTTC
CASSQEGLESQYF
>TRBD2|.|TRBV7-2|TRBJ2-5
TGTGCCAGCACCCTTGGACTAGCGTGGAAGACCCAGTACTTC
CASTLGLAWKTQYF
>TRBD2|.|TRBV7-2|TRBJ2-3
TGTGCCAGCAGCTCCGGGACTAGCGGGGGGTTGCGAGATACGCAGTATTTT
CASSSGTSGGLRDTQYF
>.|.|TRBV5-6|TRBJ2-7
TGTGCCAGCAGCTTGGTAGGGCTCGTCTACGAGCAGTACTTC
CASSLVGLVYEQYF
>TRBD1|.|TRBV29-1|TRBJ2-1
TGCAGCTTCATAGGGACAGGGGTCCACAATGAGCAGTTCTTC
CSFIGTGVHNEQFF
>.|.|TRBV12-3/TRBV12-4|TRBJ2-5
TGTGCCAGCAACCCTATGGGGGGACGGGGGACCCAGTACTTC
CASNPMGGRGTQYF
>TRBD1|.|TRBV4-2|TRBJ2-7
TGTGCCAGCAGCCCCAGCGGGACAGGGGCGTCCTACGAGCAGTACTTC
CASSPSGTGASYEQYF
>.|.|TRBV20-1|TRBJ2-5
TGCGGGGCGGGGCAGGAAGAGACCCAGTACTTC
CGAGQEETQYF
>.|.|TRBV19|TRBJ2-2
TGTGCCAGTAGTGAAACAAGGAACACCGGGGAGCTGTTTTTT
CASSETRNTGELFF
>TRBD2|.|TRBV20-1|TRBJ2-5
TGCAGTGCTTCCCCTCGGTGGAGCGGGGGAGGAGAGACCCAGTACTTC
CSASPRWSGGGETQYF
>TRBD1|.|TRBV29-1|TRBJ1-1
TGCAGCGCTATGCCTGACAGGGGGTACACTGAAGCTTTCTTT
CSAMPDRGYTEAFF
>.|.|TRBV2|TRBJ2-7
TGTGCCAGCAGTGACTGGGAAGTCGTAACCTACGAGCAGTACTTC
CASSDWEVVTYEQYF
>TRBD1|.|TRBV7-2|TRBJ1-1
TGTGCCAGCACCTTCGGACAGGGAACTGAAGCTTTCTTT
CASTFGQGTEAFF
>.|.|TRBV6-1|TRBJ2-7
TGTGCCAGCAGTGAAGTGGCACCCCGCTACGAGCAGTACTTC
CASSEVAPRYEQYF
>.|.|TRBV19|TRBJ1-2
TGTGCCAGTAGTATGGTGGACTCTAACTATGGCTACACCTTC
CASSMVDSNYGYTF
>.|.|TRBV5-1|TRBJ2-1
TGCGCCAGCAGCCCTCTACAGGGAGGGAGCTACAATGAGCAGTTCTTC
CASSPLQGGSYNEQFF
>.|.|TRBV30|TRBJ2-5
TGTGCCTGGACCAGGGTCCGGCTGGAGGAGACCCAGTACTTC
CAWTRVRLEETQYF
>TRBD2|.|TRBV3-1|TRBJ2-3
TGTGCCAGCAGCCAAGGGTGGCGGGGGGGCACAGATACGCAGTATTTT
CASSQGWRGGTDTQYF
>.|.|TRBV7-9|TRBJ2-1
TGTGCCAGCAGCTTAGAGAGATGGGGGCGTGAGCAGTTCTTC
CASSLERWGREQFF
>TRBD1|.|TRBV2|TRBJ2-5
TGTGCCAGCGGGACAGGGGGCCGTGAGACCCAGTACTTC
CASGTGGRETQYF
>.|.|TRBV5-6|TRBJ2-3
TGTGCCAGCAGCCAAAACCCAGCGGACCCCACAGATACGCAGTATTTT
CASSQNPADPTDTQYF
>TRBD1|.|TRBV20-1|TRBJ1-1
TGCAGTGCTAGACCGGGACAGGTGAACACTGAAGCTTTCTTT
CSARPGQVNTEAFF
>TRBD1|.|TRBV25-1|TRBJ1-6
TGTGCCAGCAGTCAAACTTCGACAGGGCGCCCGGGATCACCCCTCCACTTT
CASSQTSTGRPGSPLHF
>.|.|TRBV6-5|TRBJ2-7
TGTGCCAGCAGGCAGAGCTCCTACGAGCAGTACTTC
CASRQSSYEQYF
>.|.|TRBV20-1|TRBJ1-4
TGCAGTGCTAGTCAGTCACCCCAATGGGAAAAACTGTTTTTT
CSASQSPQWEKLFF
>.|.|TRBV10-3|TRBJ1-1
TGTGCCATCAGTGAGTCGCATTTGATGAACACTGAAGCTTTCTTT
CAISESHLMNTEAFF
>.|.|TRBV7-2|TRBJ2-3
TGTGCCAGCAGCTCCCTGGTAGTTACGCAGTATTTT
CASSSLVVTQYF
>.|.|TRBV5-6|TRBJ2-3
TGTGCCAGCAGCTTAATTGCAGATACGCAGTATTTT
CASSLIADTQYF
>TRBD2|.|TRBV6-4|TRBJ2-1
TGTGCCACCATTAGCGGGGGCTCCTACAATGAGCAGTTCTTC
CATISGGSYNEQFF
>TRBD1|.|TRBV4-2|TRBJ2-1
TGTGCCAGCAGCCAAGTTGGCCTAGCAGGGGGCTCCTACAATGAGCAGTTCTTC
CASSQVGLAGGSYNEQFF
>.|.|TRBV5-1|TRBJ1-2
TGCGCCAGCAGCTTGGAAGGTCCCCTCTATGGCTACACCTTC
CASSLEGPLYGYTF
>TRBD1|.|TRBV2|TRBJ2-2
TGTGCCAGCAGGGACAGGGATAACACCGGGGAGCTGTTTTTT
CASRDRDNTGELFF
>TRBD2|.|TRBV2|TRBJ2-5
TGTGCCAGCCGTAGGACTAGCGTTGAGACCCAGTACTTC
CASRRTSVETQYF
>.|.|TRBV3-1|TRBJ1-1
TGTGCCAGCAGCCAAAACCCCACAGGGTTGGGCACTGAAGCTTTCTTT
CASSQNPTGLGTEAFF
>TRBD1|once|TRBV29-1|TRBJ2-4
TGCAGCGTTGGGGATTCAGGGGGATCAAACATTCAGTACTTC
CSVGDSGGSNIQYF
>.|.|TRBV5-6|TRBJ2-3
TGTTCCAGCAGCAGAGACAGGGATACGCAGTATTTT
CSSSRDRDTQYF
>.|.|TRBV7-9|TRBJ1-3
TGTGCCAGCAGCGCCCTCCGGGGGGCGGTTGGAAACACCATATATTTT
CASSALRGAVGNTIYF
>TRBD1|.|TRBV23-1|TRBJ2-2
TGCGCCAGCAGTCAAGACAGGGGGCCGAACACCGGGGAGCTGTTTTTT
CASSQDRGPNTGELFF
>.|.|TRBV18|TRBJ1-2
TGTGCCAGCTCACCGGACAGCCGCTATGGCTACACCTTC
CASSPDSRYGYTF
>TRBD1|.|TRBV27|TRBJ1-5
TGTGCCAGCAGCTCGGACAGGGTTAATCAGCCCCAGCATTTT
CASSSDRVNQPQHF
>.|.|TRBV7-8|TRBJ2-7
TGTGCCAGCAGCTTCGTGTGGGGCCACGAGCAGTACTTC
CASSFVWGHEQYF
>.|.|TRBV24-1|TRBJ2-3
TGTGCCACCAGTGATTTCGGGGCGGGAACAGATACGCAGTATTTT
CATSDFGAGTDTQYF
>TRBD1|once|TRBV19|TRBJ1-1
TGTGCCAGTAGTAGCCTCCCCCCGGACAGGGCCCCAAACACTGAAGCTTTCTTT
CASSSLPPDRAPNTEAFF
>TRBD1|.|TRBV6-2/TRBV6-3|TRBJ2-5
TGTGCCAGCAGTTACTCGACGGCAGGGGGCCCGCAAGAGACCCAGTACTTC
CASSYSTAGGPQETQYF
>.|few|TRBV12-3/TRBV12-4|TRBJ1-5
TGTGCCAGCAGTTATAGCAATCAGCCCCAGCATTTT
CASSYSNQPQHF